This TCR beta chain originates from a study of cytomegalovirus exposure and HLA in healthy donors. Germline trimming cut 5 bases from V and 3 bases from J; bases unmatched to any gene: 4. There are 13 residues in the CDR3. The germline V gene encodes CDR1 KGHSH and CDR2 LQKENI. The PCR made use of 60 Vbeta and 13 Jbeta primers. The protocol was immunoSEQ multiplex PCR, while the TCRdb copy is restricted to in-frame clones and leaves out a portion. The data hold 90,000 to 150,000 clones, with around 84% observed a single time. Of note for this clone: Its matching antigen is unknown.

Notes on the study in general: In a later analysis, TCR beta V- and J-gene trimming was associated with a missense DCLRE1C variant. Upon later analysis, TCR association rates were observed to vary by HLA locus, being highest for DRB1 and lowest for HLA-C.

The source of this sequence is a woman between 25 and 40 years old in good health and CMV-seropositive. Sequencing was performed on PBMCs. The chain has TRBV18 and TRBJ2-7; 7 nucleotides match TRBD1. The CDR3 DNA reads TGTGCCAGCTCAGTAGACAGGGTCTACGAGCAGTACTTC. Its translation: CASSVDRVYEQYF. The full variable domain, in which reference TRBV18 and TRBJ2-7 provide the parts outside the CDR3, is NAGVMQNPRHLVRRRGQEARLRCSPMKGHSHVYWYRQLPEEGLKFMVYLQKENIIDESGMPKERFSAEFPKEGPSILRIQQVVRGDSAAYFCASSVDRVYEQYFGPGTRLTVT.